The source of this T cell receptor (beta chain) is a study of T cell responses to AZD1222 COVID-19 vaccine. Notes on this clone: The antigen is unknown.

Profiling relied on immunoSEQ multiplex PCR, and the TCRdb table lists in-frame clones only, not all of them. The sample holds 50,000 to 55,000 clones, 65% to 85% seen once. Findings and limits, study-wide: Donor demographics were predominantly white British with a female majority; clonal diversity may be underestimated. Spike-specific TCR breadth and depth rose after two AZD1222 doses. Nearly half of unique spike-specific TCRs reportedly avoided B.1.351 and B.1.1.7 mutated regions.

CDR1 and CDR2 (germline): LNHDA, SQIVND (reference sequence). The CDR3 spans 16 residues. Trimming left V 3 bases short and J 5 bases short, with 19 bases between. The sequence was collected from an adult in good health. The source was peripheral blood, collected on day 0 of AZD1222 vaccination. The gene calls are TRBV19 and TRBJ2-5, with a weak D call TRBD1 (6 bases). CDR3 DNA sequence: TGTGCCAGTAGTATTAGACAGGAGGCCCGCCTGGAGACCCAGTACTTC. This encodes CASSIRQEARLETQYF. Combining the CDR3 with reference TRBV19 and TRBJ2-5 gives the whole variable domain DGGITQSPKYLFRKEGQNVTLSCEQNLNHDAMYWYRQDPGQGLRLIYYSQIVNDFQKGDIAEGYSVSREKKESFPLTVTSAQKNPTAFYLCASSIRQEARLETQYFGPGTRLLVL.